These 32 T cell receptor beta chains came from one sample sequenced in a study of regulatory T cells in long-lasting Graves disease. Indicated time point: persistent/refractory GD, antithyroid drugs over 5 years with positive TRAb. RNA extracted from PBMCs served as the sequencing template. Arm-PCR of CDR3 regions and iRepertoire HTBI primers were used to build TCR beta libraries. TCRdb analysed the multiplex PCR reads with MiXCR anew, one entry per CDR3 protein. The table includes hundreds of thousands of distinct CDR3 sequences, 22% detected once. Here the sequenced sample was peripheral blood mononuclear cells (PBMCs), taken when the disease was refractory, from a patient treated with antithyroid drugs. The source of these receptors is a female donor with Graves disease.

This clonotype was recorded at least ten times. The chain is built from TRBV28 and TRBJ2-7; the D call may be TRBD1 or TRBD2 (5 bases each). The germline V and J ends were trimmed by 4 bases and 2 bases, with 12 bases remaining between them. CDR1 and CDR2 from the germline V gene are MDHEN and SYDVKM. The CDR3 sequence is 14 residues long. The CDR3 is CASSSPQGAYEQYF. CDR3 nucleotide sequence: TGTGCCAGCAGTTCCCCCCAGGGAGCCTACGAGCAGTACTTC.

This clonotype was found many times. The DNA for the CDR3 is TGTGCCAGCAGTGACAGGGAGGGGAACTATGGCTACACCTTC. Residues: CASSDREGNYGYTF. The genes are TRBV2 and TRBJ1-2, with D perhaps TRBD1 (5 bases). Germline V gene lookup returns CDR1 SNHLY and CDR2 FYNNEI. With 3 bases removed from V and 2 bases from J, the gap between germline ends came to 10 bases. The CDR3 consists of 14 residues.

The J gene is TRBJ2-1, the V gene TRBV20-1; 7 positions match TRBD2. Unmatched junction bases numbered 8, after V lost 4 bases and J lost 5 bases. CDR1 and CDR2 from the germline V gene are DFQATT and SNEGSKA (reference sequence). This CDR3 region has 14 residues. The CDR3: CSAKPSGRDNEQFF. Here the CDR3 DNA reads TGCAGTGCTAAACCTAGCGGACGGGACAATGAGCAGTTCTTC.

This clonotype showed up just a few times. The V call is TRBV20-1, the J call TRBJ1-2; D not certain. The germline gives CDR1 DFQATT, CDR2 SNEGSKA (reference sequence). V dropped 3 bases and J dropped 8 bases, with 16 bases sitting between them. The CDR3 sequence is 13 residues long. The CDR3 here is CSARDRGVNGYTF. CDR3 DNA sequence: TGCAGTGCTAGGGACCGGGGTGTAAACGGCTACACCTTC.

This chain links TRBV4-3 with TRBJ1-6; D remains ambiguous. Between the trimmed V and J ends, which lost 0 bases and 13 bases, there was a span of 16 bases. Germline V gene data show CDR1 as LGHNA and CDR2 as YSLEER. CDR3 length: 15 residues. This CDR3 reads CASSQDYPSQRPLHF. CDR3 DNA sequence: TGCGCCAGCAGCCAAGATTACCCGAGCCAAAGGCCCCTCCACTTT.

This clonotype has ten or more counts. The genes are TRBV12-3 or TRBV12-4 and TRBJ1-2, with D uncertain. V was pared by 3 bases and J by 5 bases, with 7 bases between. CDR3 length: 12 residues. The CDR3 sequence is CASSFSVYGYTF. In DNA, the CDR3 is TGTGCCAGCAGTTTTTCGGTTTATGGCTACACCTTC.

There are a few counts of this clonotype. Here the CDR3 DNA reads TGTGCCGTCGCCCGGGGACAGGGGGCGTTCTACGAGCAGTACTTC. It encodes CAVARGQGAFYEQYF. The rearrangement links TRBV13 to TRBJ2-7; 12 bases align to TRBD1. This CDR3 region has 15 residues. The ends lost 11 bases at V and 3 bases at J; junction bases unmatched: 11. Germline V gene data show CDR1 as PRHDT and CDR2 as FYEKMQ (reference sequence).

This clonotype occurred many times. V gene TRBV6-5 combines with J gene TRBJ1-6; possible D gene TRBD1, 5 bases. CDR1 and CDR2 from the germline V gene are MNHEY and SVGAGI. Deletions cut 4 bases from V and 7 bases from J, with 20 bases between. CDR3 size: 17 residues. The CDR3 DNA reads TGTGCCAGCAGTTTTACATCCCGGGACGGGGGGAATTCACCCCTCCACTTT. This encodes CASSFTSRDGGNSPLHF.

This chain links TRBV4-3 with TRBJ1-2; D is ambiguous. Per germline, CDR1 LGHNA and CDR2 YSLEER. The CDR3 extends over 13 amino acids. Trimming removed 1 base from V and 6 bases from J, with 9 bases in between. This chain's CDR3 is CASSQVPGNGYTF. The CDR3 nucleotides read TGCGCCAGCAGCCAAGTTCCGGGGAATGGCTACACCTTC.

Many counts were recorded for this clonotype. The chain joins TRBV7-2 to TRBJ2-7; 10 positions agree with TRBD2. This CDR3 has 14 amino acids. The germline V gene has CDR1 SGHTA and CDR2 FQGNSA. V shed 4 bases and J 3 bases; nucleotides not matched to a gene: 3. The CDR3 loop reads CASSYSGRGYEQYF. The CDR3 DNA reads TGTGCCAGCAGCTACAGCGGGAGGGGCTACGAGCAGTACTTC.

The rearrangement links TRBV12-3 or TRBV12-4 to TRBJ2-1, with 9 bases lining up with TRBD2. The junction had 11 bases not matched to a gene; V was cut back by 7 bases and J by 13 bases. This CDR3 has 13 amino acids. The CDR3 bases are TGTGCCAGCAAACTGGCCTTAGCGGGGGCTCAGTTCTTC. The encoded protein is CASKLALAGAQFF.

This clonotype was recorded at least ten times. Sequence at one end of the junction differs from germline and may be a read error. V and J are TRBV5-1 and TRBJ1-2; D possibly corresponds to TRBD1 (6 bases). The germline CDR1 and CDR2 sequences are SGHRS and YFSETQ. The CDR3 has 13 amino acids. CDR3 nucleotides: TGTGCCAGCAGCTTGGGGGGGACATATGGCTACACCTTC. Translating gives CASSLGGTYGYTF.

This clonotype was seen only a few times. A much larger clone lies one base from this, so it may be a read error. The J gene is TRBJ2-7, the V gene TRBV20-1; 8 positions agree with TRBD1. The length of the CDR3 is 13 residues. The trim removed 7 bases at V and 3 bases at J, leaving 8 bases unmatched. Germline loops: CDR1 DFQATT, CDR2 SNEGSKA (reference sequence). CDR3: CSVSGTGLYEQYF. The CDR3 bases are TGCAGTGTTTCCGGGACAGGCCTCTACGAGCAGTACTTC.

In its sample, this clonotype was seen many times. The gene calls are TRBV2 and TRBJ2-5; TRBD2 matches 11 bases. V shed 6 bases, J shed 2 bases, and the junction held 5 bases outside the gene matches. The CDR3 runs 15 residues. Germline V gene sequence: CDR1 SNHLY, CDR2 FYNNEI. The CDR3 DNA sequence: TGTGCCAGCAGGATGGGACTAGCGGTACAAGAGACCCAGTACTTC. It is translated as CASRMGLAVQETQYF.

This clonotype was recorded many times. This chain uses TRBV6-5 with TRBJ1-1; D gene uncertain. The germline gives CDR1 MNHEY, CDR2 SVGAGI. The V end was cut by 1 base, the J end by 3 bases, with 6 bases between. The CDR3 is made up of 13 amino acids. The CDR3 DNA sequence: TGTGCCAGCAGTTACTATGGGGACACTGAAGCTTTCTTT. It is translated as CASSYYGDTEAFF.

This clonotype was recorded at least ten times. J is TRBJ2-4 and V is TRBV2; D could derive from TRBD1 or TRBD2 (5 bases each). The CDR3 spans 12 residues. The V end was cut by 3 bases, the J end by 8 bases, with 8 bases between. CDR1 and CDR2 from the germline V gene are SNHLY and FYNNEI. For the CDR3, the DNA is TGTGCCAGCAGTGAGGGGGTAGACATTCAGTACTTC. Protein product: CASSEGVDIQYF. Full variable domain (remainder filled in from reference TRBV2 and TRBJ2-4): EPEVTQTPSHQVTQMGQEVILRCVPISNHLYFYWYRQILGQKVEFLVSFYNNEISEKSEIFDDQFSVERPDGSNFTLKIRSTKLEDSAMYFCASSEGVDIQYFGAGTRLSVL.

This clonotype was picked up many times. The CDR3 region is CASSRLESPTEAFF. The CDR3, as DNA: TGTGCCAGCAGCCGCTTGGAATCTCCAACTGAAGCTTTCTTT. This chain uses TRBV3-1 with TRBJ1-1; D is uncertain. The CDR3 contains 14 residues. Per the germline V gene, CDR1 is LGHDT and CDR2 is YNNKEL (reference sequence). Trimming removed 4 bases at V and 5 bases at J, with 14 bases between.

The V gene is TRBV28, the J gene TRBJ2-1; 13 bases fit TRBD2. The V and J ends lost 6 bases and 4 bases, in that order; junction bases with no gene match: 9. CDR3 size: 17 residues. The germline gives CDR1 MDHEN, CDR2 SYDVKM. CDR3 sequence reads: CASSTLAGGRTYNEQFF. The CDR3 nucleotides are TGTGCCAGCAGCACACTAGCGGGAGGGCGTACGTACAATGAGCAGTTCTTC.

This rearrangement joins TRBV29-1 to TRBJ1-5, with D perhaps matching TRBD1 (6 bases). Germline CDR1 reads SQVTM; CDR2 reads ANQGSEA. This CDR3 comprises 13 residues. CDR3 sequence reads: CNFYSGAKQPQHF. DNA for the CDR3: TGCAATTTTTATTCAGGGGCCAAGCAGCCCCAGCATTTT.

The rearrangement links TRBV6-9 to TRBJ2-5; 7 bases line up with TRBD2. The junction had 8 bases not matched to a gene; V was cut back by 4 bases and J by 3 bases. There are 15 residues in the CDR3. The germline CDR1 and CDR2 sequences are MNHGY and SVAAGI. CDR3 sequence (DNA): TGTGCCAGCAGTTCCTTTCTAGCGGACGAAGAGACCCAGTACTTC. It translates to CASSSFLADEETQYF.

J is TRBJ2-7 and V is TRBV30; no reliable D call. CDR1 and CDR2 from the germline V gene are GTSNPN and SVGIG (reference sequence). Trimming cost V 0 bases and J 6 bases, with 3 bases left between them. The CDR3 is 10 amino acids. The DNA of the CDR3 is TGTGCCTGGAGTGTAAGCGAGCAGTACTTC. Its protein is CAWSVSEQYF.

The chain carries TRBV20-1 and TRBJ2-7; no clear D gene. CDR1 DFQATT and CDR2 SNEGSKA come from the germline V gene (reference sequence). V was clipped by 1 base and J by 2 bases, with 9 bases between them. The CDR3 has 13 residues. The CDR3 region is CSARAVAAYEQYF. The CDR3 DNA follows: TGCAGTGCTAGAGCGGTTGCGGCCTACGAGCAGTACTTC.

At least ten counts were recorded for this clonotype. J is TRBJ1-4 and V is TRBV7-8, with 9 bases matching TRBD1. V was pared by 5 bases and J by 2 bases, with 3 bases of the junction left unmatched. Germline CDR1 SGHVS, CDR2 FQNEAQ. The CDR3 is made up of 15 amino acids. CDR3: CASSRTGATNEKLFF. CDR3 sequence (DNA): TGTGCCAGCAGCCGGACAGGGGCGACTAATGAAAAACTGTTTTTT.

This chain joins TRBV11-2 and TRBJ2-3; no firm D call. The ends were cut back, 5 bases at V and 0 bases at J, with 6 bases in the middle. The CDR3 extends over 13 amino acids. Germline CDR1 is SGHAT and CDR2 is FQNNGV. Here the CDR3 DNA reads TGTGCCAGCAGCCATCCTAGCACAGATACGCAGTATTTT. Its translation: CASSHPSTDTQYF. The full variable domain, with the rest looked up from reference TRBV11-2 and TRBJ2-3, is EAGVAQSPRYKIIEKRQSVAFWCNPISGHATLYWYQQILGQGPKLLIQFQNNGVVDDSQLPKDRFSAERLKGVDSTLKIQPAKLEDSAVYLCASSHPSTDTQYFGPGTRLTVL.

This clonotype was observed many times. This rearrangement joins TRBV7-2 to TRBJ2-5, with 7 bases lining up with TRBD1. Germline loops: CDR1 SGHTA, CDR2 FQGNSA. This CDR3 has 15 amino acids. After removal of 2 bases from V and 3 bases from J, the junction contained 6 bases not matched to a gene. CDR3 sequence reads: CASSLWGQGEETQYF. CDR3 DNA sequence: TGTGCCAGCAGCTTATGGGGTCAGGGGGAAGAGACCCAGTACTTC.

This clonotype was counted at least ten times. The chain recombines TRBV5-1 with TRBJ2-7; possible D gene TRBD2, 6 bases. The CDR3 covers 13 residues. Germline CDR1 and CDR2: SGHRS and YFSETQ. Trimming removed 4 bases at V and 4 bases at J, with 12 bases between. In DNA form, the CDR3 reads TGCGCCAGCAGCCCCGGGACTCAATACGAGCAGTACTTC. Residues: CASSPGTQYEQYF. The full variable domain, its missing parts supplied by reference TRBV5-1 and TRBJ2-7, is KAGVTQTPRYLIKTRGQQVTLSCSPISGHRSVSWYQQTPGQGLQFLFEYFSETQRNKGNFPGRFSGRQFSNSRSEMNVSTLELGDSALYLCASSPGTQYEQYFGPGTRLTVT.

This clonotype has ten or more counts. The CDR3 loop reads CAPPRGRGNTEAFF. As DNA, the CDR3 is TGTGCCCCCCCGCGGGGGCGGGGGAACACTGAAGCTTTCTTT. The chain links TRBV7-6 to TRBJ1-1; a weak D match, TRBD1 (6 bases). The CDR3 runs 14 residues. Trimming shortened V by 11 bases and J by 1 base, and 17 bases separated the two germline ends. Germline CDR1 and CDR2: SGHVS and FNYEAQ.

This clonotype was counted ten times or more. The chain combines TRBV2 with TRBJ1-1; 8 bases are shared with TRBD1. V was clipped by 4 bases and J by 2 bases; unmatched bases: 6. The germline CDR1 and CDR2 sequences are SNHLY and FYNNEI. CDR3 size: 15 residues. The CDR3 sequence is CASSVGQAKNTEAFF. As DNA, the CDR3 is TGTGCCAGCAGTGTGGGACAGGCGAAAAACACTGAAGCTTTCTTT.

The chain employs TRBV19 and TRBJ1-2, with D perhaps TRBD1 (6 bases). Germline V gene data show CDR1 as LNHDA and CDR2 as SQIVND (reference sequence). Trimming cost V 3 bases and J 8 bases, with 13 bases left between them. This CDR3 spans 13 amino acids. CDR3 in DNA: TGTGCCAGTAGTATTCCAGGGGCCCGCGGCTACACCTTC. It is translated as CASSIPGARGYTF.

Comment on this clonotype: This may be a read error: a much more frequent sequence differs by one nucleotide. The CDR3 loop is CAGRTYIGTNSGDEQYF. In DNA, the CDR3 is TGTGCCGGCAGAACTTATATCGGGACTAACTCCGGAGACGAGCAGTACTTC. The chain carries TRBV6-1 and TRBJ2-7; the match to TRBD2 covers 7 bases. The CDR3 is made up of 17 amino acids. Germline CDR1 MNHNS, CDR2 SASEGT.

This clonotype was observed a handful of times. The V and J genes are TRBV11-2 and TRBJ1-2, with D unclear. Germline V gene sequence: CDR1 SGHAT, CDR2 FQNNGV. The V and J ends lost 5 bases and 1 base respectively, with 14 bases between them. This CDR3 region has 15 residues. The CDR3 nucleotides read TGTGCCAGCAGCCCGAGCCCCAGTAGTAACTATGGCTACACCTTC. Its translation is CASSPSPSSNYGYTF.

This clonotype was detected ten times or more. The chain is built from TRBV15 and TRBJ2-2; D call uncertain. Germline V gene data show CDR1 as LNHNV and CDR2 as YYDKDF (reference sequence). This CDR3 comprises 13 residues. Trimming shortened V by 1 base and J by 4 bases, and 4 bases separated the two germline ends. The CDR3 DNA sequence: TGTGCCACCAGCAGAGCCAGCACCGGGGAGCTGTTTTTT. It encodes CATSRASTGELFF.